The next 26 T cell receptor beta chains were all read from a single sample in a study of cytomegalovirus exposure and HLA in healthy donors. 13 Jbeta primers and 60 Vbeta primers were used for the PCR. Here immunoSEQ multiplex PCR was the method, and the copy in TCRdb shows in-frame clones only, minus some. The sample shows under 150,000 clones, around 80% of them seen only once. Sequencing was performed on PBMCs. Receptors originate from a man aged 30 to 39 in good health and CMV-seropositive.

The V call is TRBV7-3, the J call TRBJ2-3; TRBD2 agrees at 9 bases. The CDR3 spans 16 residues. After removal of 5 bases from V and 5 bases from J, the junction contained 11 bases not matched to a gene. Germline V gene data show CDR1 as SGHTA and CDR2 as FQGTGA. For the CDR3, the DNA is TGTGCCAGCAGCCCGGCGTTGCTAGCGGGGTTAGATACGCAGTATTTT. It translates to CASSPALLAGLDTQYF. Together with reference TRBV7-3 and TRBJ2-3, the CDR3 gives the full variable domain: GAGVSQTPSNKVTEKGKYVELRCDPISGHTALYWYRQSLGQGPEFLIYFQGTGAADDSGLPNDRFFAVRPEGSVSTLKIQRTERGDSAVYLCASSPALLAGLDTQYFGPGTRLTVL.

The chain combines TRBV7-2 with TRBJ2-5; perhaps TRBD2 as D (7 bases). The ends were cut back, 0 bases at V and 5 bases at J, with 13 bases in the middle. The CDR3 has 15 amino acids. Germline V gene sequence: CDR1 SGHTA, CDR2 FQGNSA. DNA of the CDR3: TGTGCCAGCAGCTTAGCGGGAGGGGGGCGGGAGACCCAGTACTTC. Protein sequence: CASSLAGGGRETQYF.

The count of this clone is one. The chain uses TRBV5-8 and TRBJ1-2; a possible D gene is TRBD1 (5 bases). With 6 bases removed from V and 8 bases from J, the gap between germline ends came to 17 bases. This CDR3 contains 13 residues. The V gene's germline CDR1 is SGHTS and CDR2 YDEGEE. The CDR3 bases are TGTGCCAGCAATCACCGGAGGGACGGGGGCTACACCTTC. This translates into CASNHRRDGGYTF.

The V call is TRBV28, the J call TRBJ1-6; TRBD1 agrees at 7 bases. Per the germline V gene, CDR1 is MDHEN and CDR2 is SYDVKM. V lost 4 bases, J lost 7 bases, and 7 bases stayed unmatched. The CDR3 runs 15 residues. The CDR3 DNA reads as TGTGCCAGCAGTTCCGCGGGACAGCCGAATTCACCCCTCCACTTT. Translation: CASSSAGQPNSPLHF.

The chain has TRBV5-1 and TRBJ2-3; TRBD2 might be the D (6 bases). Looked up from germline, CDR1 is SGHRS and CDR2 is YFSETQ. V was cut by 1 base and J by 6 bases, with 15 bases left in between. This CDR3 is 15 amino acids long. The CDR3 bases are TGCGCCAGCAGCTTGAGTGGGACTCCGGGGGATACGCAGTATTTT. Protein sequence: CASSLSGTPGDTQYF.

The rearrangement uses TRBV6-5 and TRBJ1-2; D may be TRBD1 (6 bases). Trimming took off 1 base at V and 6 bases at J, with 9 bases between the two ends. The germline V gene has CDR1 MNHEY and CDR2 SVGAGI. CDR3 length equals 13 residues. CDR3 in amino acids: CASSYLRGNGYTF. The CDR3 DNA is TGTGCCAGCAGTTACTTGAGGGGGAATGGCTACACCTTC.

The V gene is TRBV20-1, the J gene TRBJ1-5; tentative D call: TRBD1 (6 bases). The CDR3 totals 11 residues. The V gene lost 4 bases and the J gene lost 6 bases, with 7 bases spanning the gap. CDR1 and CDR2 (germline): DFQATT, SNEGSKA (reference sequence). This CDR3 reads CSATQGQPQHF. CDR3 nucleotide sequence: TGCAGTGCTACACAGGGTCAGCCCCAGCATTTT.

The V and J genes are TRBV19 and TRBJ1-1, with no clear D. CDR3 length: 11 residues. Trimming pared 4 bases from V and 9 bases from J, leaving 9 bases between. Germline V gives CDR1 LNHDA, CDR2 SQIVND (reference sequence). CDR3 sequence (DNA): TGTGCCAGTAGTACCCATAGAAAAGCTTTCTTT. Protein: CASSTHRKAFF.

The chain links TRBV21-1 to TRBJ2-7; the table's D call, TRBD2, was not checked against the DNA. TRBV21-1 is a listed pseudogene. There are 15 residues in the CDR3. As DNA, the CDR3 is TGTGCCAGCAGCAACCGCCTAGCGGGAGAAGGAGAGCAGTACTTC. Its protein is CASSNRLAGEGEQYF.

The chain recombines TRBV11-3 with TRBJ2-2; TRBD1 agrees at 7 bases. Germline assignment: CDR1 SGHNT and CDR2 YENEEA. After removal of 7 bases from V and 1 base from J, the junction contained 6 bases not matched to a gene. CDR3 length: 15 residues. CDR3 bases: TGTGCCAGCACCCCCACAGGGGAGAACACCGGGGAGCTGTTTTTT. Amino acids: CASTPTGENTGELFF.

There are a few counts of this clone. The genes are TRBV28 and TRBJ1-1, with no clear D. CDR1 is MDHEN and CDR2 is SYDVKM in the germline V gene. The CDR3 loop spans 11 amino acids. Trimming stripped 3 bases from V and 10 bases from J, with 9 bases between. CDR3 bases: TGTGCCAGCAGTTTGGCGGCCGGAGCTTTCTTT. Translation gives CASSLAAGAFF.

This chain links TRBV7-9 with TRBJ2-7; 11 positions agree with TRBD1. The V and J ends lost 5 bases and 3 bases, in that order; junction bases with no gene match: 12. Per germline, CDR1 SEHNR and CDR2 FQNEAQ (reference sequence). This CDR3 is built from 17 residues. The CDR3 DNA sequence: TGTGCCAGCAGCGGACAGGGGGCTCGATCCGTCCGCTACGAGCAGTACTTC. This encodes CASSGQGARSVRYEQYF.

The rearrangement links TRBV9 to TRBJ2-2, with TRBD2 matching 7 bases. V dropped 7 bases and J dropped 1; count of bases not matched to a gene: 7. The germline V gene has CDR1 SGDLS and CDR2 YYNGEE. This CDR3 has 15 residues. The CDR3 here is CASHRGEQNTGELFF. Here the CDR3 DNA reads TGTGCCAGCCACCGGGGGGAGCAGAACACCGGGGAGCTGTTTTTT.

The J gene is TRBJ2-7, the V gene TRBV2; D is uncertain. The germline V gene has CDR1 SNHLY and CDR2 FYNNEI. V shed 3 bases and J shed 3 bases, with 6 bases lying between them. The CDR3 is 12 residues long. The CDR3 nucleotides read TGTGCCAGCAGTGATGGCCTCTACGAGCAGTACTTC. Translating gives CASSDGLYEQYF.

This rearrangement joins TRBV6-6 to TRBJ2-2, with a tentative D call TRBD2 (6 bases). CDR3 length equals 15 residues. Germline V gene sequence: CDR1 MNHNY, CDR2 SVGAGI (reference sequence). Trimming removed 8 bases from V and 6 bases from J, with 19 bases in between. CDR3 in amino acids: CASSMTREGAGELFF. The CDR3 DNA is TGTGCCAGCTCTATGACTAGAGAGGGAGCCGGGGAGCTGTTTTTT.

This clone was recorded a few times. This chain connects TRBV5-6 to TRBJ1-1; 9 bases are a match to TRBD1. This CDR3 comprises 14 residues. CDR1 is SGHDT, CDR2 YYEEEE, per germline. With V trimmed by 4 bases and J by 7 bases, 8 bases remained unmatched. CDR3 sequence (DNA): TGTGCCAGCAGCCTAACGACAGGGGGTAGTGAAGCTTTCTTT. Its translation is CASSLTTGGSEAFF.

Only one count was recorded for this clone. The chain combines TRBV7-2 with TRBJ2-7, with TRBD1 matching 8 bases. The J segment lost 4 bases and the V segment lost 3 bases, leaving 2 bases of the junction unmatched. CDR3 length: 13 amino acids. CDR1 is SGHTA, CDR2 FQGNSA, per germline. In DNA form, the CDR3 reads TGTGCCAGCAGCTTTGGACAGGGATACGAGCAGTACTTC. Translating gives CASSFGQGYEQYF.

The CDR3 protein is CASSMGQGGETQYF. The CDR3 region has the DNA TGTGCCAGCTCAATGGGTCAGGGTGGAGAGACCCAGTACTTC. The chain is built from TRBV2 and TRBJ2-5, with D perhaps TRBD1 (5 bases). Trimming pared 8 bases from V and 4 bases from J, leaving 17 bases between. The CDR3 runs to 14 residues. Germline CDR1 SNHLY, CDR2 FYNNEI. The full variable domain, completed using reference TRBV2 and TRBJ2-5, is EPEVTQTPSHQVTQMGQEVILRCVPISNHLYFYWYRQILGQKVEFLVSFYNNEISEKSEIFDDQFSVERPDGSNFTLKIRSTKLEDSAMYFCASSMGQGGETQYFGPGTRLLVL.

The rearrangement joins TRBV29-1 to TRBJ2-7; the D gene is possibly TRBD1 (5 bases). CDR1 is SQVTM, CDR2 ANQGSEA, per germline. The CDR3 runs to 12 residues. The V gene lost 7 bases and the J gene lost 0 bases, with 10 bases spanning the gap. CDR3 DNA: TGCAGCGGACAGACTTTCTCCTACGAGCAGTACTTC. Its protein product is CSGQTFSYEQYF.

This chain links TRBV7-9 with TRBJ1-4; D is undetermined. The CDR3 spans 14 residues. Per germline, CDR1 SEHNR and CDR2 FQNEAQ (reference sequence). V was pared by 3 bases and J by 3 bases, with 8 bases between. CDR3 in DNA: TGTGCCAGCAGCTTGACCGGGGCTAATGAAAAACTGTTTTTT. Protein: CASSLTGANEKLFF.

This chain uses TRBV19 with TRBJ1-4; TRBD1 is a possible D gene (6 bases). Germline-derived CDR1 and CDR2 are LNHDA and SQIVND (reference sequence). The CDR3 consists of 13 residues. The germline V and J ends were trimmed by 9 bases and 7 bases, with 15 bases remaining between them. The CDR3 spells CASQREGGEKLFF. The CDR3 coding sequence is TGTGCCAGCCAACGGGAGGGGGGTGAAAAACTGTTTTTT.

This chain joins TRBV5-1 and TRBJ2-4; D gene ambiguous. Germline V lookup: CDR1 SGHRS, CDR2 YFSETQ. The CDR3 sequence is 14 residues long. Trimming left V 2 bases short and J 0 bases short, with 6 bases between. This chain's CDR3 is CASSLHVAKNIQYF. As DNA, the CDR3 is TGCGCCAGCAGCTTACATGTAGCCAAAAACATTCAGTACTTC.

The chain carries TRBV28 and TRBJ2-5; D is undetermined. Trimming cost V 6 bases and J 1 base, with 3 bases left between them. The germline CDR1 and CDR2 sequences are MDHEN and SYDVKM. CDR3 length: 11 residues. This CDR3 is CASSLQETQYF. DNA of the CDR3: TGTGCCAGCAGCCTCCAAGAGACCCAGTACTTC.

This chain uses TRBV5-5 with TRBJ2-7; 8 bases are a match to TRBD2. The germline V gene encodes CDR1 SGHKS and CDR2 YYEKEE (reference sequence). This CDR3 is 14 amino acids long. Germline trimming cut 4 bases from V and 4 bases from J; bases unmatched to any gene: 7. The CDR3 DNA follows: TGTGCCAGCAGCCCGACTAGCGCGCCTTACGAGCAGTACTTC. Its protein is CASSPTSAPYEQYF.

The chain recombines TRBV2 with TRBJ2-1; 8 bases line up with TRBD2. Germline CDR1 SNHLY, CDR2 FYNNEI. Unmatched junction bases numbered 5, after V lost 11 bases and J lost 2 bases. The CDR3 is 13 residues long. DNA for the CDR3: TGTGCCTACACGGGGGGGGCCTACAATGAGCAGTTCTTC. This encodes CAYTGGAYNEQFF.

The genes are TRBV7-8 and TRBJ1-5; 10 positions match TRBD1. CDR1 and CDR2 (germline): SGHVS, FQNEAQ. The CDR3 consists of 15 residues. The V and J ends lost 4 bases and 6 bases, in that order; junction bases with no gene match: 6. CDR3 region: CASSYRDRGGQPQHF. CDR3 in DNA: TGTGCCAGCAGCTACCGGGACAGGGGCGGTCAGCCCCAGCATTTT.